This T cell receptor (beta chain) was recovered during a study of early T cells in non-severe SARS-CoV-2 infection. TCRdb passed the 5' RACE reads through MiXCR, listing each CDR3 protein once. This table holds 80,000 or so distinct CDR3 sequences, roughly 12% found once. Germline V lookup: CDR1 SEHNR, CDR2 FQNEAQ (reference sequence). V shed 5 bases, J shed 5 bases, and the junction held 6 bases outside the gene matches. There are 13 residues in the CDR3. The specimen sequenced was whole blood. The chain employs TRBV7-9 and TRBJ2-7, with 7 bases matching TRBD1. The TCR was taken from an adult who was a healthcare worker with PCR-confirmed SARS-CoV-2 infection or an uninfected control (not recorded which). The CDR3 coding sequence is TGTGCCAGCAGCCAGACAGGGTCAGACGAGCAGTACTTC. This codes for CASSQTGSDEQYF.